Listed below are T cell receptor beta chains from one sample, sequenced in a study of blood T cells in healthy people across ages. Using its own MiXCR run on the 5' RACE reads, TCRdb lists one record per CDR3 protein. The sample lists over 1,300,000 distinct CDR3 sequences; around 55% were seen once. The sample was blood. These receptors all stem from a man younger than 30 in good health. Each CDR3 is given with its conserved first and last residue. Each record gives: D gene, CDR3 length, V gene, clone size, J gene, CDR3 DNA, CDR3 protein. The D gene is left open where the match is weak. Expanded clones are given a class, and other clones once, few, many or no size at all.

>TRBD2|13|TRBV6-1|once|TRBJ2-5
TGTGCCAGCAGACTAGCGGGAGATGGTGAGCAGTACTTC
CASRLAGDGEQYF
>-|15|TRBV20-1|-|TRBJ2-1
TGCAGTGCTAGACCTGGGGGGGCGGTTTTCAATGAGCAGTTCTTC
CSARPGGAVFNEQFF
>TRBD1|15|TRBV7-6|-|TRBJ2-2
TGTGCCAGCAGCTTGGGGGACAGGGCTCCCGGGGAGCTGTTTTTT
CASSLGDRAPGELFF
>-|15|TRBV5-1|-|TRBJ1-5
TGCGCCAGCAGCTTGGGGACAGAGGGAATTCAGCCCCAGCATTTT
CASSLGTEGIQPQHF
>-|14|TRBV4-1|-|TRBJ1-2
TGCGCCAGCAGCCAGGGAACAGCGGACTATGGCTACACCTTC
CASSQGTADYGYTF
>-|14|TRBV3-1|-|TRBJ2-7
TGTGCCAGCAGCCGAGAGGTAGTCGCGTACGAGCAGTACTTC
CASSREVVAYEQYF
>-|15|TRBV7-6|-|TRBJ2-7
TGTGCCAGCAGCTTAGGTGCAGGGCTTTCCTACGGGCAGTACTTC
CASSLGAGLSYGQYF
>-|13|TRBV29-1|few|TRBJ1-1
TGCAGCGTTGTGGTTGGGGGGGACACTGAAGCTTTCTTT
CSVVVGGDTEAFF
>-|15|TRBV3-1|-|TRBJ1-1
TGTGCCAGCAGCCCCCGGACAGCCATGAACACTGAAGCTTTCTTT
CASSPRTAMNTEAFF
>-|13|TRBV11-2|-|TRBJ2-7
TGTGCCAGCAGCCGACAGACCACCTACGAGCAGTACTTC
CASSRQTTYEQYF
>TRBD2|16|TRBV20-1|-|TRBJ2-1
TGCAGTGCTGCCGGACTAGCGGGAGTCCCCTACAATGAGCAGTTCTTC
CSAAGLAGVPYNEQFF
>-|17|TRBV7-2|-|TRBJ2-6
TGTGCCAGCAGCTTAGAGGCATTGGTCTCTGGGGCCAACGTCCTGACTTTC
CASSLEALVSGANVLTF
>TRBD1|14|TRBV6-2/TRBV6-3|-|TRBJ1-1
TGTGCCAGCAGTACGACGACAGGGCGCACTGAAGCTTTCTTT
CASSTTTGRTEAFF
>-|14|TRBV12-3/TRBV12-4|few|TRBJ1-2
TGTGCCAGCAGTTTAAGCCAGGCGGCGAGGGGCTACACCTTC
CASSLSQAARGYTF
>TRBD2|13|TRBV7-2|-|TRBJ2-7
TGTGCCAGCAGTAAGCGGGAGTCACGTGAGCAGTACTTC
CASSKRESREQYF
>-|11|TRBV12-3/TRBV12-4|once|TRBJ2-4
TGTGCCAGCAAAAAAGGGAACATTCAGTACTTC
CASKKGNIQYF
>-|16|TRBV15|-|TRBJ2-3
TGTGCCACCAGCAGAGATCGGCGGGGTGGCACAGATACGCAGTATTTT
CATSRDRRGGTDTQYF
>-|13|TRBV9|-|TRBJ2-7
TGTGCCAGCAGCGCAACTAGCTTTGGCGAGCAGTACTTC
CASSATSFGEQYF
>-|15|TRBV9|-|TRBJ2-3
TGTGCCAGCAGCGTAGACGGACCTACCACAGATACGCAGTATTTT
CASSVDGPTTDTQYF
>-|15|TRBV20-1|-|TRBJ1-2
TGCAGTGCTCCTCAAGGAGGGATGGGTAACTATGGCTACACCTTC
CSAPQGGMGNYGYTF
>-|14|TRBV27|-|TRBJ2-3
TGTGCCAGCAGTTTAGGGTATCGCACAGATACGCAGTATTTT
CASSLGYRTDTQYF
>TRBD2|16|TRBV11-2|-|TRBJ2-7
TGTGCCAGCAGCCCCCTGACTAGCGGGGTTACCTACGAGCAGTACTTC
CASSPLTSGVTYEQYF
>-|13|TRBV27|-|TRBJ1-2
TGTGCCAGCAGTTTGAGGGACGGCTATGGCTACACCTTC
CASSLRDGYGYTF
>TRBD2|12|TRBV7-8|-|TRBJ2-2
TGTGGGGGACTAGCCATCACCGGGGAGCTGTTTTTT
CGGLAITGELFF
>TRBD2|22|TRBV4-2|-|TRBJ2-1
TGTGCCAGCAGCCAAGAGACCTCTTGGGGGGGACTAGCGGGGGGCCGCTACAATGAGCAGTTCTTC
CASSQETSWGGLAGGRYNEQFF
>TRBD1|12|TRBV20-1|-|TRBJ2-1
TGCAGTGCTAGCAACAGGGGCAATGAGCAGTTCTTC
CSASNRGNEQFF
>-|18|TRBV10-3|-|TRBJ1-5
TGTGCCATCAGTGAGTCGGGGAGCGGACGTAGAGGCAATCAGCCCCAGCATTTT
CAISESGSGRRGNQPQHF
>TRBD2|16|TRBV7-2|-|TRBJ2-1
TGTGCCAGCAGCTTAGATCTGGGCGGGGGATACAATGAGCAGTTCTTC
CASSLDLGGGYNEQFF
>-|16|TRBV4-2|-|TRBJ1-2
TGTGCCAGCAGCCAAGGGAACAGGGTCTTAGAGTACGGCTACACCTTC
CASSQGNRVLEYGYTF
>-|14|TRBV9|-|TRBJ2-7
TGTGCCAGCAGCGTAGGGGGGTCCACCTACGAGCAGTACTTC
CASSVGGSTYEQYF
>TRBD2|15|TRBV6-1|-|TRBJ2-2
TGTGCCAGCAGCCGGGGGGGAGCGAACACCGGGGAGCTGTTTTTT
CASSRGGANTGELFF
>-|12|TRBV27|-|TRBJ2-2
TGTGCCAGCAGTTTAAATCCCGGGGAGCCGTTTTTT
CASSLNPGEPFF
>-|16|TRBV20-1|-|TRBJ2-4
TGCAGTGCTACTAAATACGGGGAGGCTAGGTTTCGTGAGCAGTACTTC
CSATKYGEARFREQYF
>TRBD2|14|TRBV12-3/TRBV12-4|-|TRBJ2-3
TGTGCCAGCAAGGGACTAGGCTTGTCTGATACGCAGTATTTT
CASKGLGLSDTQYF
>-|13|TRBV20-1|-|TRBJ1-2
TGCAGTGCTAGAGATAGAAAGGCTGATGGCTACACCTTC
CSARDRKADGYTF
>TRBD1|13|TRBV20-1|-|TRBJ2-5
TGCAGTGCTCCCGGGACAGGTACTGAGACCCAGTACTTC
CSAPGTGTETQYF
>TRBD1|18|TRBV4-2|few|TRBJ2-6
TGTGCCAGCACCCCGACAGGGGGCCAACTCTCTGGGGCCAACGTCCTGACTTTC
CASTPTGGQLSGANVLTF
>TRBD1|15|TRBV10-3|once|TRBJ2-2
TGTGCCATCAGCGACAGGGGGGCGGACACCGGGGAGCTGTTTTTT
CAISDRGADTGELFF
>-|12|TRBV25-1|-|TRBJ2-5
TGTGCCAGCAGTGAAGGAAAAGAGACCCAGTACTTC
CASSEGKETQYF
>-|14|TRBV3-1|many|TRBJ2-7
TGTGCCAGCAGCCAAGATAATTGGGCCTACGAGCAGTACTTC
CASSQDNWAYEQYF
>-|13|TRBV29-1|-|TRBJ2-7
TGCAGCGTTGAGAGTTCGGATACCTACGAGCAGTACTTC
CSVESSDTYEQYF
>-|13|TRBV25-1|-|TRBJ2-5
TGTGCCAGCAGTGGGCGGAATCAAGAGACCCAGTACTTC
CASSGRNQETQYF
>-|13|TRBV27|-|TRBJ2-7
TGTGCCAGCAGTGTTGGGGCCTACTACGAGCAGTACTTC
CASSVGAYYEQYF
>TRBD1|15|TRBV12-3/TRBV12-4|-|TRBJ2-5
TGTGCCAGCAGTCCCGGACAGGGGGCTTTTGAGACCCAGTACTTC
CASSPGQGAFETQYF
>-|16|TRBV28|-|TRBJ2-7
TGTGCCAGCAGTATGACGACTTATACGAATCCCTACGAGCAGTACTTC
CASSMTTYTNPYEQYF
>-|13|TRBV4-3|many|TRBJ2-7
TGCGCCAGCAGCCACCTAGGATCCTACGAGCAGTACTTC
CASSHLGSYEQYF
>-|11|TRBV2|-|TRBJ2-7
TGTGCCAGCAGTGACACGGACGAGCAGTACTTC
CASSDTDEQYF
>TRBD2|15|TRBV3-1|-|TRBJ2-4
TGTGCCAGCAGCGGGAGCGGGAGTACCAAAAACATTCAGTACTTC
CASSGSGSTKNIQYF
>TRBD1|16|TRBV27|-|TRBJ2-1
TGTGCCAGCAGTTTTATCGGGACAGGTTCGTCCCATGAGCAGTTCTTC
CASSFIGTGSSHEQFF
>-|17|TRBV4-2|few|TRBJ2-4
TGTGCCAGCAGCCAAGACGTCGGGGGGCAAAAGGGAGACATTCAGTACTTC
CASSQDVGGQKGDIQYF
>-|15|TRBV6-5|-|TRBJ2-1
TGTGCCTCAGTGGGGGGTCAGGGCTCCTACAATGAGCAGTTCTTC
CASVGGQGSYNEQFF
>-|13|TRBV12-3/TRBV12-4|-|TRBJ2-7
TGTGCCAGCAGTCCAAACCATCTCTACGAGCAGTACTTC
CASSPNHLYEQYF
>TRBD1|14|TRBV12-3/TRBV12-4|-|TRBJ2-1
TGTGCCAGCAGACCCGGGACAGGGAACAATGAGCAGTTCTTC
CASRPGTGNNEQFF
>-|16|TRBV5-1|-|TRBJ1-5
TGCGCCAGCAGCTTGGTGGTCCGGGATAGCAATCAGCCCCAGCATTTT
CASSLVVRDSNQPQHF
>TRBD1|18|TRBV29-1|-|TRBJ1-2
TGCAGCGTTGAACCCCGTGACAGGGGGCCCATTTCTAACTATGGCTACACCTTC
CSVEPRDRGPISNYGYTF